The present T cell receptor (beta chain) was sequenced within a study of beta chain features in type 1 diabetes. The V gene's germline CDR1 is MDHEN and CDR2 SYDVKM. V lost 3 bases, J lost 4 bases, and 7 bases stayed unmatched. The CDR3 contains 16 residues. Concerning this clone: Its antigen is not identified.

Study results and limitations: Type 1 diabetes patients had moderately but significantly shorter TCRB CDR3s in all four CD4+ subsets.

What was sequenced were expressed TCRB transcripts, since all of the isolated RNA had been reverse transcribed. TCRdb's table, derived via immunoSEQ multiplex PCR, lists solely in-frame clones and lacks some. In the table there are 300,000 to 400,000 clones, about 14% of which are singletons. The sequencing input was naive CD4+ T cells from blood. This chain connects TRBV28 to TRBJ2-2; the match to TRBD2 covers 8 bases. The clonotype originates from a woman younger than 35 with type 1 diabetes. CDR3 in DNA: TGTGCCAGCAGTTTGATCCTAGCGGGTGGCACCGGGGAGCTGTTTTTT. Its protein product is CASSLILAGGTGELFF.